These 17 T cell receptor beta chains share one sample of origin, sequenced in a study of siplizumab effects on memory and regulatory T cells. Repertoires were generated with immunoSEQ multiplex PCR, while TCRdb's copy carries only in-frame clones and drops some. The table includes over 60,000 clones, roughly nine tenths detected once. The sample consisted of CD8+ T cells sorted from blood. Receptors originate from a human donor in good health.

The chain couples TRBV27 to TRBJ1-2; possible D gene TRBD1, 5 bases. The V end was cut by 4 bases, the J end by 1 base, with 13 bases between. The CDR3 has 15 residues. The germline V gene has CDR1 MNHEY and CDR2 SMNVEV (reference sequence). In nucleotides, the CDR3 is TGTGCCAGCAGTTGGGGGGGAGGGCTTAACTATGGCTACACCTTC. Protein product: CASSWGGGLNYGYTF.

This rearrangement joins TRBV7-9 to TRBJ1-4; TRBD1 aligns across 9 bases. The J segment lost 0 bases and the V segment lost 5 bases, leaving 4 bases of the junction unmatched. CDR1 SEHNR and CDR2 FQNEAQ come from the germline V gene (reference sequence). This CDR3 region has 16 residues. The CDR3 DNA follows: TGTGCCAGCAGCCTGGACAGGGGCGCAACTAATGAAAAACTGTTTTTT. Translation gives CASSLDRGATNEKLFF.

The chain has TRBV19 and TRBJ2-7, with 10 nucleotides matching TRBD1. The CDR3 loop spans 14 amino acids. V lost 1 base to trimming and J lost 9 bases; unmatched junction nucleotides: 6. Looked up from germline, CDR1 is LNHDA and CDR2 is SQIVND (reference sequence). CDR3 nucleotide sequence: TGTGCCAGTAGTATAGGAGACAGGGGGCTGGGGCAGTACTTC. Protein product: CASSIGDRGLGQYF.

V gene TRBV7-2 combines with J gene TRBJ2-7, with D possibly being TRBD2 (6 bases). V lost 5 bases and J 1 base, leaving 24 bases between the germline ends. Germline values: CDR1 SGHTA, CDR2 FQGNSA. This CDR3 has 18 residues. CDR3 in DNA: TGTGCCAGCAGCCCGGGTCATGGAGGGCCGTACCTTTCCTACGAGCAGTACTTC. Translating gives CASSPGHGGPYLSYEQYF.

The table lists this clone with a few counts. The CDR3 bases are TGTGCCAGCAGCCAAGGCCCCCCGGGAGCCTACGAGCAGTACTTC. Its protein is CASSQGPPGAYEQYF. The V call is TRBV14, the J call TRBJ2-7; a weak D match, TRBD2 (6 bases). V dropped 1 base and J dropped 2 bases, with 12 bases sitting between them. From germline, CDR1 is SGHDN and CDR2 FVKESK. The CDR3 consists of 15 residues.

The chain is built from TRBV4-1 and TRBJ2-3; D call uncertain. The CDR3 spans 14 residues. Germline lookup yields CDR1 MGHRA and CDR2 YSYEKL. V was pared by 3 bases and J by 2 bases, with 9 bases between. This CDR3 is CASSHYGPTDTQYF. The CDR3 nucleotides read TGCGCCAGCAGCCATTACGGGCCCACAGATACGCAGTATTTT.

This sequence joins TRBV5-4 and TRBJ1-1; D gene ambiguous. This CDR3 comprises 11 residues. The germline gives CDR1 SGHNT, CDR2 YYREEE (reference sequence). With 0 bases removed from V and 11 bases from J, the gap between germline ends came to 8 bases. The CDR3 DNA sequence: TGTGCCAGCAGCTTGGAGGGTGAGGCTTTCTTT. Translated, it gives CASSLEGEAFF.

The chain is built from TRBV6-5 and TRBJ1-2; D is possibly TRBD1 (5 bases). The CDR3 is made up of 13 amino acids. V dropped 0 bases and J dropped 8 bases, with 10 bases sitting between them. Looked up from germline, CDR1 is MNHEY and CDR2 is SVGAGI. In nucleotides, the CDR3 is TGTGCCAGCAGTTACTCGGGAGGGGACGGCTACACCTTC. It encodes CASSYSGGDGYTF.

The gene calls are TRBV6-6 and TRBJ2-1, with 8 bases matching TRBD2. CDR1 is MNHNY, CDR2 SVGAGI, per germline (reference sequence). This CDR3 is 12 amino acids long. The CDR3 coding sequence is TGTGCAGCGGGGGCGCTGGGGGATGAGCAGTTCTTC. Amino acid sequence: CAAGALGDEQFF.

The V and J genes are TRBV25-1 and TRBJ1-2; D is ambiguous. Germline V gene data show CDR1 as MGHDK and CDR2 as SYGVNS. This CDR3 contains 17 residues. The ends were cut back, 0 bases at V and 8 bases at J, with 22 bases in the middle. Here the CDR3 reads CASSEYTGEAVGMGYTF. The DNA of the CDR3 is TGTGCCAGCAGTGAATATACGGGTGAGGCTGTTGGAATGGGCTACACCTTC.

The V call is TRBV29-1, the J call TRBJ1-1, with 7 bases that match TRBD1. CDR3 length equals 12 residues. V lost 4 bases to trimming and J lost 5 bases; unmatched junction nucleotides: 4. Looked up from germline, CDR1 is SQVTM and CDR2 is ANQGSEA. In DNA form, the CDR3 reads TGCAGCGTTGGACAGGGAGGGACTGAAGCTTTCTTT. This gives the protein CSVGQGGTEAFF.

The CDR3 loop reads CASSLGASGKETQYF. CDR3 nucleotides: TGTGCCAGCAGCCTTGGGGCTAGCGGGAAAGAGACCCAGTACTTC. This chain uses TRBV7-9 with TRBJ2-5, with 9 bases identical to TRBD2. Trimming took 5 bases from V and 3 from J; bases not matched to a gene: 7. The CDR3 runs 15 residues. Looked up from germline, CDR1 is SEHNR and CDR2 is FQNEAQ (reference sequence).

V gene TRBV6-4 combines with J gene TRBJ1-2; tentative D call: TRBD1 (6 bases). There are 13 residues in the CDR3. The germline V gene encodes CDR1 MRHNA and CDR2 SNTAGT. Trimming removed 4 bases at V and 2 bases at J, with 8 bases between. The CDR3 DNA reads TGTGCCAGCAGTGTTGGACAGAACTATGGCTACACCTTC. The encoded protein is CASSVGQNYGYTF.

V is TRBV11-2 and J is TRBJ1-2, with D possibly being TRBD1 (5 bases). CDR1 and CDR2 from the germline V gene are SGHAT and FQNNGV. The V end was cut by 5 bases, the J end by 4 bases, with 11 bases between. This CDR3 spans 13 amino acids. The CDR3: CASSPGTVYGYTF. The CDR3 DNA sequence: TGTGCCAGCAGCCCAGGGACCGTCTATGGCTACACCTTC.

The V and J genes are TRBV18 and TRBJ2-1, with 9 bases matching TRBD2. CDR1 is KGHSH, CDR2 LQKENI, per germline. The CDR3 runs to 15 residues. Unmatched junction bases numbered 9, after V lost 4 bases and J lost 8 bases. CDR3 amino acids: CASSQTSGSSDEQFF. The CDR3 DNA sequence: TGTGCCAGCTCACAGACTAGCGGATCTTCGGATGAGCAGTTCTTC.

CDR3 nucleotides: TGCGCCAGCAGCGCCTCCGGGACAGGGAAAAACATTCAGTACTTC. Protein: CASSASGTGKNIQYF. The chain couples TRBV5-1 to TRBJ2-4, with 9 bases lining up with TRBD1. Germline values: CDR1 SGHRS, CDR2 YFSETQ. V shed 4 bases and J 4 bases; nucleotides not matched to a gene: 6. This CDR3 has 15 residues.

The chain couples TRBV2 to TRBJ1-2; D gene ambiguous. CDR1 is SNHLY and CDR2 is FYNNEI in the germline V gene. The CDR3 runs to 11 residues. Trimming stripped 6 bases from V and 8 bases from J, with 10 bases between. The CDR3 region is CASRPLRGYTF. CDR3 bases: TGTGCCAGCAGACCCCTTCGCGGCTACACCTTC.